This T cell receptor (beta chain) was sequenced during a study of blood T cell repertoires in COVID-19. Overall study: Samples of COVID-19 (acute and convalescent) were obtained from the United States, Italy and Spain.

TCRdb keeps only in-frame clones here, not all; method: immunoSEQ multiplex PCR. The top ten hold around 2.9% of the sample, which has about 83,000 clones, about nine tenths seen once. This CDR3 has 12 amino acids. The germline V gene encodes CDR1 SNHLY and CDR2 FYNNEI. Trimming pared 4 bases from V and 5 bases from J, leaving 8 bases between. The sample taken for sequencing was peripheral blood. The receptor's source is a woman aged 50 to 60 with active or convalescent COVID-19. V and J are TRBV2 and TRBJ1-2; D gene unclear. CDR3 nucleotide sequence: TGTGCCAGCAGTGGGGCAGGTTATGGCTACACCTTC. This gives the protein CASSGAGYGYTF.